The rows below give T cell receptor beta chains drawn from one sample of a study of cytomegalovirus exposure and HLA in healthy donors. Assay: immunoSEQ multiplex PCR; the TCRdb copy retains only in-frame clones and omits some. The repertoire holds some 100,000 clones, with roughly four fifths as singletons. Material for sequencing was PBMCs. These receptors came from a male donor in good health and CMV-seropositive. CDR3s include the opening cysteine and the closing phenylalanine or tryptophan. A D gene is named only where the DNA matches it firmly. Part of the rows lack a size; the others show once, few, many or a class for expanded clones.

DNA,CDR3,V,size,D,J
TGTGCCAGCAGATTTAGCGGGGGGGCTGTAGATACGCAGTATTTT,CASRFSGGAVDTQYF,TRBV5-4,once,TRBD2,TRBJ2-3
TGTGCCAGCAGCGTTAGTTTGAACACTGAAGCTTTCTTT,CASSVSLNTEAFF,TRBV7-9,-,-,TRBJ1-1
TGTGCCAGCAGCTTGGACACATCGGGAGCTTTCTTT,CASSLDTSGAFF,TRBV5-4,few,-,TRBJ1-1
TGTGCCAGCAGTTTAACAGGCGGCACCTACGAGCAGTACTTC,CASSLTGGTYEQYF,TRBV27,-,-,TRBJ2-7
TGTGCCATCAGTGAGTCAGGTGGGGGCGAAGCTTTCTTT,CAISESGGGEAFF,TRBV10-3,-,-,TRBJ1-1
TGTGCCAGCAGTTACGAGGCTAGCTTGGACGAGCAGTACTTC,CASSYEASLDEQYF,TRBV6-5,-,-,TRBJ2-7
TGCGCCAGCAGCTTGGCCCAACCCAATAGCCAAAACATTCAGTACTTC,CASSLAQPNSQNIQYF,TRBV5-1,-,-,TRBJ2-4
TGTGCCAGCACCTTACAGGGGGCGAGCAATCAGCCCCAGCATTTT,CASTLQGASNQPQHF,TRBV2,-,TRBD1,TRBJ1-5
TGCGCCAGCAGGCGGGACAGCAATAATTCACCCCTCCACTTT,CASRRDSNNSPLHF,TRBV4-1,-,TRBD1,TRBJ1-6
TGTGCCTGTCAGACCCTCGGACAGGCCTACGAGCAGTACTTC,CACQTLGQAYEQYF,TRBV30,-,TRBD1,TRBJ2-7
TGTGCCAGCAGTTACGCCAGAAAAGCTTTCTTT,CASSYARKAFF,TRBV6-5,-,-,TRBJ1-1
TGTGCCAGCTCACCATTAACAGGACAGGCCTACGAGCAGTACTTC,CASSPLTGQAYEQYF,TRBV18,-,TRBD1,TRBJ2-7
TGTGCCAGCAGCCAAGTAAATCGTGAAGCTTTCTTT,CASSQVNREAFF,TRBV14,few,-,TRBJ1-1
TGTGCCAGCAGCGGGGCAGAGGGGGTCGGTGGCTACACCTTC,CASSGAEGVGGYTF,TRBV9,-,-,TRBJ1-2
TGTGCCAGCAGCTTTAACAGGGGGCGGGAAGCTTTCTTT,CASSFNRGREAFF,TRBV5-6,-,TRBD1,TRBJ1-1
TGTGCCAGCAGCCCCCAAACAGCCACTGAAGCTTTCTTT,CASSPQTATEAFF,TRBV16,-,-,TRBJ1-1
TGCGCCAGCAGCTTGGGGGGGGTTAACACTGAAGCTTTCTTT,CASSLGGVNTEAFF,TRBV5-1,-,-,TRBJ1-1